The clone carrying this T cell receptor (beta chain) was counted ten times or more. Its antigen is not identified. Genomic DNA constituted the template upon which TCR beta VDJ and CDR3 profiling was performed. TCRdb re-derived calls from the reads in MiXCR, one entry per CDR3 protein. The table includes 15,000 to 20,000 distinct CDR3 sequences, approximately 38% detected once. Flow cytometry had shown expanded CD8+CD57+ cells in the patients chosen for sequencing. The germline gives CDR1 SGHDT, CDR2 YYEEEE. CDR3 length equals 14 residues. V gave up 2 bases and J gave up 2 bases, with 7 bases separating them. These data are taken from a study of CD8+CD57+ T cells in acquired aplastic anemia. Notes on the study in general: Reduced diversity was recorded for CD8+CD57+ cells relative to total CD4+ and CD8+ pools in patients. It was found that twenty-nine CD8+ CDR3 sequences were shared between patients and controls.

The V call is TRBV5-6, the J call TRBJ1-4; D gene ambiguous. The sample comprised CD8+CD57+ T cells sorted from PBMCs. Regarding subset: bead-enriched CD8+CD57+ effector memory T cells from SAA patients. This sequence was found in a human donor with aplastic anemia. The CDR3: CASSFRRTNEKLFF. As DNA, the CDR3 is TGTGCCAGCAGCTTTCGTCGGACTAATGAAAAACTGTTTTTT.